A single TCR beta chain is shown here with its context. In this sample, this clone turned up a few times. The target of this receptor is not known. Per-nucleotide qualities are absent, and no much larger clonotype sits a single base away. The High Capacity cDNA Reverse Transcription Kit was used to reverse transcribe all of the isolated RNA, meaning that expressed TCRB transcripts were what got sequenced. Deep immunoSEQ sequencing was applied to naive, central memory and regulatory T cell samples, giving an average of roughly 3.3 million total reads per sample. After sorted cells were lysed in RLT buffer, RNA was extracted with DNase-treated RNeasy Micro or Mini kits, with the choice depending on cell number. Each cell subset was processed separately to prevent cross-contamination, with patient and healthy donor samples processed together. TCRB sequences were amplified from cDNA with the immunoSEQ multiplex PCR, producing 87-bp fragments spanning the CDR3 region. Sequencing of the amplicons was done on the Illumina HiSeq platform. The paper's processing steps were these. Synthetic template baselines were used to correct PCR bias computationally, reads within Hamming distance 2 were collapsed, and singletons that could not be merged were discarded. By aligning reads against IMGT, V, D and J genes, CDR3 length, and insertions or deletions at six rearrangement sites were assigned. Within each subset, clonotype counts were normalized to the number of sorted cells before true diversity and Gini coefficients were calculated with the tcR R package. The overlap coefficient, calculated on TCRB nucleotide sequences, was used to quantify repertoire sharing. As a proxy for the pre-selection repertoire, out-of-frame TCRB sequences from naive cells were analyzed. The table comes from immuneACCESS by way of TCRdb, which keeps in-frame sequences with V and J called. Part of the clones is missing from these tables; in studies checked, under half for an unresolved V gene and the rest for unknown reasons. The V and J calls and the clone size are those of that table, but D and trimming were determined from the DNA. Present in this sample are under 900,000 clones, roughly a sixth of which were seen just once. The ten top clones hold around 0.02% of the sample.

This entry is derived from a study of beta chain features in type 1 diabetes (dated by TCRdb to the late 2010s). Looking at the study overall: Patients and healthy donors did not differ in mean age, gender distribution, total cell number or subset yield. A total of approximately 110,000,000 sorted cells were examined across all samples, and a strong correlation was observed between cell number per subset and RNA yield. The study compared the TCRB repertoires of sorted circulating CD4+ T cell subsets in recently diagnosed type 1 diabetes patients with those in matched healthy donors. Regulatory and stem cell-like memory subsets were obtained from only 8 patients and roughly eight healthy donors, while naive and central memory subsets were obtained from all 30 or so donors. Points the paper makes about the study in general: HLA sub-analyses involved small numbers of individuals, so any influence of HLA type on TCRB rearrangement remained unresolved. PCR may preferentially amplify shorter templates, but because patient and control samples were amplified and corrected together, any resulting skew would affect both groups equally. The naive, central memory and regulatory TCRB repertoires appeared to resemble one another more closely among patients than among healthy donors. A moderate but significant shortening of TCRB CDR3 length was observed in type 1 diabetes patients in all four CD4+ subsets. Because cDNA rather than genomic DNA was sequenced, highly expressing activated cells could have been over-represented, although no difference in activation and CD3 levels was found between groups. Fewer insertions and more nucleotide deletions at VDJ recombination sites were observed in patients with type 1 diabetes, implying thymic rearrangement abnormalities.

Each donor gave one peripheral blood draw, approximately 110 mL on average, collected into heparinised tubes. Naive, central memory, regulatory and stem cell-like memory CD4+ T cells were sorted on a BD FACSAria II using a panel including CD45RO, CCR7, CD25, CD127, CD95 and CD27. All sorted populations exceeded 95% purity. PBMCs were isolated immediately by Lymphoprep density gradient centrifugation and stained directly without culture. So that batch effects would be minimized, each experiment stained and sorted samples in pairs, pairing one healthy donor with one patient. The germline V gene provides CDR1 SGHTA and CDR2 FQGNSA. The CDR3 covers 14 residues, taking in both the cysteine and the phenylalanine. The kept DNA is CDR3 alone, 42 bases in frame from the first base. V is cut by 0 bases and J by 6 bases, and the space between the germline ends is 11 bases.

Sequencing was carried out using naive CD4+ T cells from blood. This sample's cell subset or site label indicates: true naive CD4+ T cells. The rearrangement combines TRBV7-2 with TRBJ1-2; too little of a D gene remains to name it. The source of this sequence is a woman aged 18-30 years in good health. Here is the DNA: TGTGCCAGCAGCTTAGCGTGGAAGGGTGATGGCTACACCTTC. Its product reads: CASSLAWKGDGYTF.